The 30 T cell receptor beta chains below were found in one sample sequenced in a study of a mutant IDH1 vaccine in newly diagnosed glioma. The time point denotes: week 11, during vaccination. One vaccine dose held 300 ug of mutant IDH1 20-mer peptide and came with topical imiquimod. Measured with immunoSEQ multiplex PCR; TCRdb has only the in-frame clones, and not every one. The data hold 50,000 to 60,000 clones, with roughly nine tenths observed a single time. Their target antigens are unknown. The source was PBMCs, collected from a glioma patient whose treatment included an IDH1 peptide vaccine. Receptor source: a man aged 50-60 years with glioma.

This chain uses TRBV7-2 with TRBJ1-1, with D hard to call. Germline V gene data show CDR1 as SGHTA and CDR2 as FQGNSA. This CDR3 is built from 16 residues. Trimming cost V 2 bases and J 5 bases, with 18 bases left between them. The CDR3 coding sequence is TGTGCCAGCAGCTTAAGGGCCCAAGGGTGGGGAACTGAAGCTTTCTTT. Translating it yields CASSLRAQGWGTEAFF.

V and J are TRBV4-3 and TRBJ1-2, with 9 nucleotides matching TRBD1. Germline loops: CDR1 LGHNA, CDR2 YSLEER. V shed 4 bases, J shed 3 bases, and the junction held 9 bases outside the gene matches. CDR3 length: 16 residues. The CDR3 spells CASSRTGTGSDYGYTF. Here the CDR3 DNA reads TGCGCCAGCAGCCGCACCGGGACAGGGTCCGACTATGGCTACACCTTC.

The chain recombines TRBV7-2 with TRBJ1-1, with D perhaps TRBD1 (5 bases). Germline V gives CDR1 SGHTA, CDR2 FQGNSA. CDR3 size: 15 residues. The V end was cut by 1 base, the J end by 5 bases, with 14 bases between. The CDR3 sequence is CASSLGVQGRTEAFF. The CDR3 DNA reads TGTGCCAGCAGCTTAGGAGTCCAGGGAAGGACTGAAGCTTTCTTT.

The sample holds one count of this clone. The chain couples TRBV29-1 to TRBJ1-2, with 8 bases identical to TRBD1. Germline V lookup: CDR1 SQVTM, CDR2 ANQGSEA. Trimming removed 6 bases from V and 7 bases from J; junction bases left unmatched: 13. This CDR3 spans 14 amino acids. The CDR3 sequence: CSVEQETGDGGYTF. The CDR3 DNA is TGCAGCGTCGAGCAGGAGACAGGGGATGGTGGCTACACCTTC.

V usage is TRBV7-2 and J usage is TRBJ1-4; no clear D gene. Germline V lookup: CDR1 SGHTA, CDR2 FQGNSA. CDR3 length: 11 amino acids. Trimming cost V 3 bases and J 12 bases, with 8 bases left between them. CDR3 region: CASSFGRELFF. The CDR3, as DNA: TGTGCCAGCAGCTTTGGACGGGAACTGTTTTTT.

V and J are TRBV28 and TRBJ1-1, with D unclear. This CDR3 region has 14 residues. The V end lost 11 bases, the J end lost 0 bases, and 16 bases lay between the germline ends. Germline V CDR1 and CDR2: MDHEN, SYDVKM. The CDR3 DNA reads TGTGCCGTAGCTTCGTATACGATGAACACTGAAGCTTTCTTT. It encodes CAVASYTMNTEAFF.

The J gene is TRBJ1-2, the V gene TRBV4-2; D not resolved. This CDR3 is built from 16 residues. CDR1 is LGHNA and CDR2 is YNFKEQ in the germline V gene. Trimming cost V 4 bases and J 6 bases, with 21 bases left between them. CDR3 sequence reads: CASSLETPSRIDGYTF. The CDR3 region has the DNA TGTGCCAGCAGCCTGGAGACACCCTCTAGGATCGATGGCTACACCTTC.

The chain uses TRBV6-6 and TRBJ2-2; TRBD2 matches 12 bases. Germline values: CDR1 MNHNY, CDR2 SVGAGI (reference sequence). This CDR3 region has 16 residues. The V and J ends lost 6 bases and 5 bases, in that order; junction bases with no gene match: 7. The CDR3 DNA sequence: TGTGCCAGCAGGTCTAGCGGGGGGGATGGTACCGGGGAGCTGTTTTTT. Translated: CASRSSGGDGTGELFF.

This chain joins TRBV6-5 and TRBJ1-4; D is perhaps TRBD1 (6 bases). The CDR3 length is 15 residues. The germline V gene encodes CDR1 MNHEY and CDR2 SVGAGI. The ends were cut back, 6 bases at V and 7 bases at J, with 18 bases in the middle. CDR3 loop: CASSSTGGGGEKLFF. Here the CDR3 DNA reads TGTGCCAGCAGCTCGACGGGAGGAGGGGGTGAAAAACTGTTTTTT.

The chain recombines TRBV27 with TRBJ2-3, with D unclear. Trimming removed 5 bases from V and 4 bases from J, with 7 bases in between. There are 12 residues in the CDR3. Germline lookup yields CDR1 MNHEY and CDR2 SMNVEV (reference sequence). The CDR3 DNA follows: TGTGCCAGCAGTATTAGTGCAGATACGCAGTATTTT. Residues: CASSISADTQYF.

The V call is TRBV15, the J call TRBJ2-1; the match to TRBD1 covers 7 bases. V lost 0 bases, J lost 5 bases, and 13 bases stayed unmatched. The CDR3 totals 18 residues. Germline V gene lookup returns CDR1 LNHNV and CDR2 YYDKDF (reference sequence). CDR3 nucleotide sequence: TGTGCCACCAGCAGAGACCCAGCTATAGGGGGCTTTAACAATGAGCAGTTCTTC. It specifies CATSRDPAIGGFNNEQFF.

The rearrangement uses TRBV11-2 and TRBJ2-1; weak D call: TRBD2 (6 bases). The CDR3 loop spans 13 amino acids. The germline gives CDR1 SGHAT, CDR2 FQNNGV. Between the trimmed V and J ends, which lost 2 bases and 7 bases, there was a span of 9 bases. DNA of the CDR3: TGTGCCAGCAGCTTAAGGAGGGATAATGAGCAGTTCTTC. It translates to CASSLRRDNEQFF.

This rearrangement joins TRBV19 to TRBJ1-5; possibly TRBD1 for D (6 bases). The CDR3 is 14 amino acids. The germline V and J ends were trimmed by 4 bases and 9 bases, with 16 bases remaining between them. The germline CDR1 and CDR2 sequences are LNHDA and SQIVND (reference sequence). DNA for the CDR3: TGTGCCAGTAGTACGGACAGCGAGGGGTGGCCCCAGCATTTT. Translation: CASSTDSEGWPQHF.

J is TRBJ2-2 and V is TRBV2; TRBD1 matches 8 bases. The CDR3 has 15 amino acids. Germline V gene data show CDR1 as SNHLY and CDR2 as FYNNEI. V lost 6 bases to trimming and J lost 7 bases; unmatched junction nucleotides: 10. CDR3 nucleotides: TGTGCCAGCAGCCAAGGACAGGGAAGTCTCGGGGAGCTGTTTTTT. Translation gives CASSQGQGSLGELFF.

This chain uses TRBV5-4 with TRBJ2-1; 7 nucleotides line up with TRBD2. V shed 4 bases, J shed 4 bases, and the junction held 8 bases outside the gene matches. Germline assignment: CDR1 SGHNT and CDR2 YYREEE (reference sequence). The CDR3 runs to 15 residues. The CDR3 DNA follows: TGTGCCAGCAGCCAAGACCAGCGGGGTTACAATGAGCAGTTCTTC. It encodes CASSQDQRGYNEQFF.

This rearrangement joins TRBV2 to TRBJ1-5, with unresolved D. The CDR3 is 14 amino acids. Per the germline V gene, CDR1 is SNHLY and CDR2 is FYNNEI. V lost 6 bases and J lost 7, with 16 bases in between. CDR3 nucleotides: TGTGCCAGCAGCCCCGTGGGTTTACGGCAGCCCCAGCATTTT. Its translation is CASSPVGLRQPQHF.

This chain joins TRBV9 and TRBJ1-1; 8 nucleotides line up with TRBD1. The V gene's germline CDR1 is SGDLS and CDR2 YYNGEE. Trimming removed 3 bases from V and 2 bases from J; junction bases left unmatched: 6. The length of the CDR3 is 15 residues. CDR3: CASSASSGGNTEAFF. CDR3 bases: TGTGCCAGCAGCGCCAGTTCAGGGGGCAACACTGAAGCTTTCTTT.

J is TRBJ2-7 and V is TRBV7-6; D possibly corresponds to TRBD1 (6 bases). CDR3 length: 14 amino acids. Germline-derived CDR1 and CDR2 are SGHVS and FNYEAQ. Trimming removed 1 base from V and 0 bases from J, with 7 bases in between. The CDR3 reads CASSLGQDSYEQYF. CDR3 DNA sequence: TGTGCCAGCAGCTTAGGACAGGACTCCTACGAGCAGTACTTC.

J is TRBJ2-1 and V is TRBV30, with 7 bases aligning to TRBD2. This CDR3 spans 13 amino acids. Germline trimming cut 4 bases from V and 6 bases from J; bases unmatched to any gene: 6. Germline CDR1 is GTSNPN and CDR2 is SVGIG (reference sequence). DNA for the CDR3: TGTGCCTGGACCACGGGAGGCGGCAATGAGCAGTTCTTC. Translating gives CAWTTGGGNEQFF.

The chain has TRBV27 and TRBJ1-5; 11 nucleotides agree with TRBD1. Germline trimming cut 5 bases from V and 4 bases from J; bases unmatched to any gene: 4. The CDR3 length is 15 residues. Germline V gene lookup returns CDR1 MNHEY and CDR2 SMNVEV (reference sequence). This CDR3 reads CASSLGTGGNQPQHF. DNA of the CDR3: TGTGCCAGCAGTCTGGGGACAGGGGGGAATCAGCCCCAGCATTTT.

The chain recombines TRBV30 with TRBJ1-1, with D possibly being TRBD1 (5 bases). V was shortened by 3 bases and J by 1 base, with 9 bases between the two germline ends. In germline, CDR1 is GTSNPN, CDR2 SVGIG (reference sequence). CDR3 size: 13 residues. CDR3 nucleotide sequence: TGTGCCTGGAGGCCGGGGGGGAACACTGAAGCTTTCTTT. It translates to CAWRPGGNTEAFF.

V and J are TRBV27 and TRBJ2-3; D may correspond to TRBD1 or TRBD2 (5 bases each). Germline-derived CDR1 and CDR2 are MNHEY and SMNVEV (reference sequence). This CDR3 is 15 amino acids long. V was cut by 8 bases and J by 5 bases, with 20 bases left in between. The DNA of the CDR3 is TGTGCCAGCGCCCTCCGGGACCTCGCGGGAGATACGCAGTATTTT. Encoded protein: CASALRDLAGDTQYF.

V and J are TRBV6-1 and TRBJ2-1, with D perhaps being TRBD1 or TRBD2 (5 bases each). Germline V gene lookup returns CDR1 MNHNS and CDR2 SASEGT. The CDR3 covers 15 residues. V was clipped by 6 bases and J by 4 bases, with 16 bases between them. The CDR3 reads CASRGDGGIYNEQFF. The CDR3, as DNA: TGTGCCAGCAGGGGGGACGGTGGGATATACAATGAGCAGTTCTTC.

The chain has TRBV30 and TRBJ1-6, with D unresolved. The V gene lost 4 bases and the J gene lost 7 bases, with 14 bases spanning the gap. CDR3 size: 14 residues. Per germline, CDR1 GTSNPN and CDR2 SVGIG (reference sequence). CDR3 sequence: CAWNLAGGNSPLHF. In DNA, the CDR3 is TGTGCCTGGAACTTGGCTGGAGGAAATTCACCCCTCCACTTT.

The chain employs TRBV30 and TRBJ1-1; TRBD1 matches at 9 bases. The trim removed 4 bases at V and 3 bases at J, leaving 3 bases unmatched. The CDR3 is made up of 13 amino acids. Germline CDR1 GTSNPN, CDR2 SVGIG (reference sequence). CDR3 sequence reads: CAWTDRGYTEAFF. The CDR3 nucleotides read TGTGCCTGGACGGACAGGGGTTACACTGAAGCTTTCTTT.

This sequence joins TRBV6-1 and TRBJ1-4; D may be TRBD1 (5 bases). Germline-derived CDR1 and CDR2 are MNHNS and SASEGT. The CDR3 has 12 amino acids. The germline V and J ends were trimmed by 6 bases and 8 bases, with 10 bases remaining between them. CDR3 region: CASSLQGEKLFF. The CDR3 DNA sequence: TGTGCCAGCAGCCTGCAGGGCGAAAAACTGTTTTTT.

This chain links TRBV9 with TRBJ1-2; D not resolved. Germline CDR1 is SGDLS and CDR2 is YYNGEE. The V gene lost 0 bases and the J gene lost 0 bases, with 12 bases spanning the gap. This CDR3 is 16 amino acids long. CDR3 sequence (DNA): TGTGCCAGCAGCGTAGGCCCCGACACCACTAACTATGGCTACACCTTC. Its protein is CASSVGPDTTNYGYTF. The entire variable domain, with the rest obtained from reference TRBV9 and TRBJ1-2, is as follows: DSGVTQTPKHLITATGQRVTLRCSPRSGDLSVYWYQQSLDQGLQFLIQYYNGEERAKGNILERFSAQQFPDLHSELNLSSLELGDSALYFCASSVGPDTTNYGYTFGSGTRLTVV.

The J gene is TRBJ1-2, the V gene TRBV19; possibly TRBD1 for D (5 bases). CDR3 length equals 14 residues. The V end was cut by 3 bases, the J end by 8 bases, with 16 bases between. Germline V CDR1 and CDR2: LNHDA, SQIVND (reference sequence). DNA for the CDR3: TGTGCCAGTAGTATGGAATCGACAGTCCTCGGCTACACCTTC. This sequence encodes CASSMESTVLGYTF.

Concerning this clone itself: The junction departs from germline at one end; a sequencing error may be responsible. This sequence joins TRBV4-1 and TRBJ1-2, with D hard to call. CDR3 length: 16 residues. The germline V gene has CDR1 MGHRA and CDR2 YSYEKL. The CDR3 region is CASNQYGVDNNYGYTF. The DNA for the CDR3 is TGCGCCAGCAACCAATACGGGGTAGATAATAACTATGGCTACACCTTC.

The chain has TRBV4-1 and TRBJ1-4, with 9 bases aligning to TRBD1. CDR1 and CDR2 from the germline V gene are MGHRA and YSYEKL. The CDR3 length is 19 residues. V trimming: 0 bases; J trimming: 0 bases; junction bases outside the gene matches: 8. In DNA, the CDR3 is TGCGCCAGCAGCCAAGATTGGGACAGGGCTCTTTCAACTAATGAAAAACTGTTTTTT. Amino acid sequence: CASSQDWDRALSTNEKLFF.